These 21 T cell receptor beta chains were all obtained from the same sample, sequenced in a study of neoadjuvant nivolumab and ipilimumab in lung cancer. Generated by immunoSEQ multiplex PCR, the TCRdb table keeps only in-frame clones and is missing some. The table shows roughly 13,000 clones, with under 70% occurring only once. Material: peripheral blood, obtained after neoadjuvant nivolumab, alone or with ipilimumab, at or shortly before surgery. The receptors shown here come from an adult with non-small cell lung cancer.

This sequence joins TRBV6-5 and TRBJ2-7; unclear D gene. CDR1 is MNHEY, CDR2 SVGAGI, per germline. Trimming cost V 5 bases and J 0 bases, with 11 bases left between them. The CDR3 runs to 14 residues. The chain's CDR3 is CASSEEPRSYEQYF. As DNA, the CDR3 is TGTGCCAGCAGTGAAGAACCTCGCTCCTACGAGCAGTACTTC.

A few counts support this clone. Its ends do not fully match the called genes, so a read error is possible. The chain has TRBV7-7 and TRBJ2-6; D may be TRBD2 (8 bases). Germline CDR1 SSHAT, CDR2 FNYEAQ (reference sequence). This CDR3 contains 15 residues. The CDR3 nucleotides are TGTGCTAGCAGCGGGGGACAGCCGGGGGCCAACGTCCTGACTTTC. Residues: CASSGGQPGANVLTF.

The gene calls are TRBV5-1 and TRBJ2-1; 7 nucleotides line up with TRBD2. The CDR3 is made up of 15 amino acids. Germline assignment: CDR1 SGHRS and CDR2 YFSETQ. J lost 6 bases, V lost 3 bases, and 9 bases had no gene match. DNA for the CDR3: TGCGCCAGCAGCTCCGGAACGGGAGGCTTCAATGAGCAGTTCTTC. Translation gives CASSSGTGGFNEQFF.

This chain connects TRBV5-1 to TRBJ2-7, with 10 bases lining up with TRBD2. CDR3 length equals 14 residues. Trimming at V came to 4 bases and at J to 7 bases, leaving 8 bases not matched to a gene. Germline V gene sequence: CDR1 SGHRS, CDR2 YFSETQ. This CDR3 is CASSRGLLAGEQYF. In DNA form, the CDR3 reads TGCGCCAGCAGCAGGGGGTTACTAGCGGGAGAGCAGTACTTC.

The gene calls are TRBV30 and TRBJ2-7, with D possibly being TRBD2 (5 bases). There are 15 residues in the CDR3. CDR1 and CDR2 (germline): GTSNPN, SVGIG (reference sequence). V dropped 4 bases and J dropped 1 base, with 17 bases sitting between them. As DNA, the CDR3 is TGTGCCTGGACCGATGGACTTCTTTCGTCCTACGAGCAGTACTTC. This sequence encodes CAWTDGLLSSYEQYF.

This clone appeared a single time. The J gene is TRBJ2-7, the V gene TRBV30; 9 nucleotides match TRBD1. The length of the CDR3 is 13 residues. CDR1 and CDR2 (germline): GTSNPN, SVGIG (reference sequence). V dropped 5 bases and J dropped 9; count of bases not matched to a gene: 11. The CDR3 is CAWVDRGTWAQYF. The DNA of the CDR3 is TGTGCCTGGGTTGACAGGGGGACCTGGGCGCAGTACTTC.

The chain couples TRBV18 to TRBJ1-1; no clear D. This CDR3 is built from 14 residues. Germline V CDR1 and CDR2: KGHSH, LQKENI. The germline V and J ends were trimmed by 6 bases and 4 bases, with 15 bases remaining between them. The CDR3 DNA is TGTGCCAGCTCTAAAGACCGAGAAGCCACTGAAGCTTTCTTT. It specifies CASSKDREATEAFF.

The chain uses TRBV5-4 and TRBJ1-4; D possibly corresponds to TRBD1 (6 bases). Germline CDR1 SGHNT, CDR2 YYREEE (reference sequence). CDR3 length: 13 amino acids. The V and J ends lost 2 bases and 7 bases respectively, with 9 bases between them. The CDR3 DNA follows: TGTGCCAGCAGCTTACCAGGGGCTGAAAAACTGTTTTTT. Translated, it gives CASSLPGAEKLFF.

This rearrangement joins TRBV5-4 to TRBJ1-2; unclear D gene. Germline CDR1 and CDR2: SGHNT and YYREEE (reference sequence). The CDR3 consists of 12 residues. Trimming cost V 0 bases and J 7 bases, with 7 bases left between them. The CDR3 protein is CASSLDTTGYTF. CDR3 sequence (DNA): TGTGCCAGCAGCTTGGACACTACTGGCTACACCTTC.

The chain employs TRBV5-1 and TRBJ2-1; 10 bases fit TRBD2. Germline V gives CDR1 SGHRS, CDR2 YFSETQ. CDR3 length equals 15 residues. V shed 2 bases and J 6 bases; nucleotides not matched to a gene: 5. CDR3 amino acids: CASSLSGRATNEQFF. The CDR3 DNA reads TGCGCCAGCAGCTTAAGCGGGAGGGCCACCAATGAGCAGTTCTTC.

The chain uses TRBV2 and TRBJ1-5; D possibly corresponds to TRBD1 (6 bases). Germline values: CDR1 SNHLY, CDR2 FYNNEI. V was clipped by 7 bases and J by 2 bases, with 9 bases between them. The CDR3 totals 13 residues. CDR3 nucleotide sequence: TGTGCCAGCAACCGACAGGGCAATCAGCCCCAGCATTTT. Residues: CASNRQGNQPQHF.

Only a few counts were recorded for this clone. The chain has TRBV7-8 and TRBJ2-7; possibly TRBD1 for D (6 bases). Between the trimmed V and J ends, which lost 5 bases and 3 bases, there was a span of 14 bases. Germline CDR1 is SGHVS and CDR2 is FQNEAQ. The CDR3 runs to 14 residues. In DNA form, the CDR3 reads TGTGCCAGCAGCACAACACAGGGCCGCTACGAGCAGTACTTC. Translation: CASSTTQGRYEQYF.

This chain joins TRBV9 and TRBJ2-7, with 10 positions matching TRBD1. CDR3 length equals 15 residues. Per germline, CDR1 SGDLS and CDR2 YYNGEE. J lost 9 bases, V lost 4 bases, and 13 bases had no gene match. The DNA for the CDR3 is TGTGCCAGCAGCCCAGACGGGACAGGGGTGGTGCGGCAGTACTTC. This encodes CASSPDGTGVVRQYF.

A few counts support this clone. DNA for the CDR3: TGTGCCAGCAGCCCGGAGAGGGGCACTGAAGCTTTCTTT. Protein product: CASSPERGTEAFF. The chain couples TRBV11-2 to TRBJ1-1; TRBD1 might be the D (5 bases). The germline V gene has CDR1 SGHAT and CDR2 FQNNGV. V was shortened by 5 bases and J by 4 bases, with 11 bases between the two germline ends. The CDR3 is 13 residues long.

This chain joins TRBV7-9 and TRBJ2-7, with D unresolved. Deletions cut 3 bases from V and 2 bases from J, with 5 bases between. CDR1 is SEHNR and CDR2 is FQNEAQ in the germline V gene (reference sequence). CDR3 length equals 12 residues. Here the CDR3 reads CASSLDPYEQYF. The CDR3 DNA reads TGTGCCAGCAGCTTGGACCCCTACGAGCAGTACTTC. The whole variable domain, filled in from reference TRBV7-9 and TRBJ2-7, reads DTGVSQNPRHKITKRGQNVTFRCDPISEHNRLYWYRQTLGQGPEFLTYFQNEAQLEKSRLLSDRFSAERPKGSFSTLEIQRTEQGDSAMYLCASSLDPYEQYFGPGTRLTVT.

About this clone itself: A much larger clonotype is one base distant, so this may be a read error. This rearrangement joins TRBV6-5 to TRBJ2-6; the match to TRBD1 covers 7 bases. V lost 5 bases to trimming and J lost 2 bases; unmatched junction nucleotides: 0. The CDR3 covers 14 residues. Germline CDR1 and CDR2: MNHEY and SVGAGI. The CDR3 DNA reads as TGTGCCAGCAGTGACAGGGCTGGGGCCAACGTCCTGACTTTC. Its protein product is CASSDRAGANVLTF.

The chain uses TRBV9 and TRBJ2-3; 7 bases are a match to TRBD1. The germline V gene has CDR1 SGDLS and CDR2 YYNGEE. V was pared by 0 bases and J by 2 bases, with 3 bases of the junction left unmatched. CDR3 size: 15 residues. In nucleotides, the CDR3 is TGTGCCAGCAGCGTAGAGGGGGCCGACACAGATACGCAGTATTTT. Protein: CASSVEGADTDTQYF.

The DNA for the CDR3 is TGTGCCAGCAGTGAGGGGACAGGGATGCCAGGGGAGCTGTTTTTT. Its translation: CASSEGTGMPGELFF. The chain joins TRBV6-1 to TRBJ2-2; 9 bases align to TRBD1. The CDR3 spans 15 residues. J was trimmed by 8 bases and V by 3 bases; bases with no gene match: 7. Germline loops: CDR1 MNHNS, CDR2 SASEGT.

The V gene is TRBV5-1, the J gene TRBJ2-5; D may be TRBD1 (5 bases). The CDR3 is 14 residues long. Looked up from germline, CDR1 is SGHRS and CDR2 is YFSETQ. Trimming took 0 bases from V and 2 from J, leaving 8 bases between them. The CDR3 here is CASSLGTLQETQYF. For the CDR3, the DNA is TGCGCCAGCAGCTTGGGGACACTTCAAGAGACCCAGTACTTC.

The chain links TRBV5-5 to TRBJ1-1; D might be TRBD1 (6 bases). Trimming pared 0 bases from V and 4 bases from J, leaving 7 bases between. The CDR3 runs 13 residues. CDR1 and CDR2 (germline): SGHKS, YYEKEE (reference sequence). The CDR3 nucleotides are TGTGCCAGCAGCTTGGAAGGGGGCACTGAAGCTTTCTTT. This translates into CASSLEGGTEAFF.

The chain uses TRBV5-1 and TRBJ2-6, with 9 bases aligning to TRBD1. The CDR3 has 19 residues. The V segment lost 4 bases and the J segment 2 bases; nucleotides outside the gene matches: 13. The V gene's germline CDR1 is SGHRS and CDR2 YFSETQ. The CDR3 coding sequence is TGCGCCAGCAGCGCAACGATTGGACAGGGGCGGACTGGGGCCAACGTCCTGACTTTC. This sequence encodes CASSATIGQGRTGANVLTF.